This TCR beta chain was observed in a study of T cell clonality in common variable immunodeficiency. CDR3 length: 15 amino acids. V lost 2 bases to trimming and J lost 6 bases, with 16 bases between them. Germline CDR1 reads KGHSH; CDR2 reads LQKENI. Study-level findings and limits: CVID subjects showed higher TCRbeta clonality than healthy controls. In common variable immunodeficiency, TCR beta chains reportedly carried fewer deletions and N-nucleotide insertions.

Only in-frame clones appear in the TCRdb table, and some are missing; sequencing was by immunoSEQ multiplex PCR. The repertoire consists of tens of thousands of clones, none detected only once. The table lists this clone with many counts. Its antigen remains unidentified. The read falls 3 residues short of the CDR3 end, and the missing part is taken from the germline J gene. Other DNA sequences within the sample encode an identical CDR3. The origin of this receptor is a person between 18 and 75 years old in good health. V is TRBV18 and J is TRBJ1-2; tentative D call: TRBD1 (6 bases). Sequenced input: peripheral blood mononuclear cells. This CDR3 is CASSPNRQGRDGYTF. CDR3 DNA (partial): TGTGCCAGCTCACCAAATAGGCAGGGGCGAGATGGC.